The 13 T cell receptor beta chains below were found in one sample sequenced in a study of T-cell memory formation after mild COVID-19. A single record per CDR3 protein comes from TCRdb applying MiXCR to the 5' RACE reads. The data show about 240,000 distinct CDR3 sequences, with approximately 10% seen just once and approximately 20% held by the top ten. The material sequenced was PBMCs or a T cell subset sorted from them (not recorded which). The origin of the receptors is a man aged 18 to 30 who had mild COVID-19 (a few samples of this study predate the infection). Cell type and time point are not known.

Many counts were recorded for this clonotype. The chain carries TRBV7-2 and TRBJ2-2; no clear D gene. The CDR3 spans 13 residues. The V end was cut by 5 bases, the J end by 6 bases, with 10 bases between. Germline assignment: CDR1 SGHTA and CDR2 FQGNSA. CDR3 bases: TGTGCCAGCAGCCCGGTTAGTCCCGGGGAGCTGTTTTTT. Amino acids: CASSPVSPGELFF. Together with reference TRBV7-2 and TRBJ2-2, the CDR3 gives the full variable domain: GAGVSQSPSNKVTEKGKDVELRCDPISGHTALYWYRQSLGQGLEFLIYFQGNSAPDKSGLPSDRFSAERTGGSVSTLTIQRTQQEDSAVYLCASSPVSPGELFFGEGSRLTVL.

This clonotype was counted a few times. The genes are TRBV9 and TRBJ1-2, with 8 bases fitting TRBD1. The junction had 6 bases not matched to a gene; V was cut back by 4 bases and J by 7 bases. CDR3 length equals 13 residues. Germline V lookup: CDR1 SGDLS, CDR2 YYNGEE. CDR3 in amino acids: CASSSRTGFGYTF. CDR3 DNA sequence: TGTGCCAGCAGCAGTCGGACAGGGTTTGGCTACACCTTC.

This clonotype was found a few times. The chain links TRBV7-9 to TRBJ2-7; D is possibly TRBD1 (6 bases). There are 14 residues in the CDR3. Trimming took off 5 bases at V and 2 bases at J, with 13 bases between the two ends. Germline loops: CDR1 SEHNR, CDR2 FQNEAQ (reference sequence). The CDR3 nucleotides are TGTGCCAGCAGCATATGGACAGTCCCCTACGAGCAGTACTTC. Translating it yields CASSIWTVPYEQYF.

A few counts support this clonotype. The chain links TRBV6-1 to TRBJ2-7; 8 bases are a match to TRBD2. This CDR3 has 13 residues. The V and J ends lost 7 bases and 3 bases, in that order; junction bases with no gene match: 5. Germline values: CDR1 MNHNS, CDR2 SASEGT. Written as DNA, the CDR3 is TGTGCCAGCATTCGGGCGGGGGGCTACGAGCAGTACTTC. Amino acid sequence: CASIRAGGYEQYF.

As regards this clonotype: A much larger clone lies one base from this, so it may be a read error. This chain uses TRBV5-1 with TRBJ1-1, with D possibly matching TRBD1 (6 bases). The germline V gene encodes CDR1 SGHRS and CDR2 YFSETQ. The ends were cut back, 2 bases at V and 13 bases at J, with 18 bases in the middle. This CDR3 has 13 amino acids. CDR3 amino acids: CASSLKLDSKDFF. Here the CDR3 DNA reads TGCGCCAGCAGCTTAAAATTGGACAGTAAGGATTTCTTT.

This chain uses TRBV4-3 with TRBJ2-5, with TRBD2 identical over 9 bases. Germline loops: CDR1 LGHNA, CDR2 YSLEER. The CDR3 extends over 15 amino acids. With V trimmed by 1 base and J by 5 bases, 5 bases remained unmatched. The CDR3 DNA is TGCGCCAGCAGCCAAGGAAGCGGGGGGAGTGAGACCCAGTACTTC. The encoded protein is CASSQGSGGSETQYF.

There are a few counts of this clonotype. V is TRBV7-2 and J is TRBJ2-1; 9 bases match TRBD2. The V segment lost 1 base and the J segment 5 bases; nucleotides outside the gene matches: 6. CDR3 length: 16 residues. CDR1 is SGHTA, CDR2 FQGNSA, per germline. In DNA, the CDR3 is TGTGCCAGCAGCTTAGAGGGGACTAGCTGGAACAATGAGCAGTTCTTC. It codes for CASSLEGTSWNNEQFF.

In this sample, this clonotype turned up a few times. The chain couples TRBV7-9 to TRBJ1-5, with 12 bases lining up with TRBD1. The CDR3 spans 16 residues. Trimming at V came to 4 bases and at J to 7 bases, leaving 8 bases not matched to a gene. Germline V gene data show CDR1 as SEHNR and CDR2 as FQNEAQ (reference sequence). The CDR3 DNA sequence: TGTGCCAGCAGCTCAGGGGGACAGGGGGCGAGGCAGCCCCAGCATTTT. Its translation is CASSSGGQGARQPQHF. Full variable domain (outside the CDR3, taken from reference TRBV7-9 and TRBJ1-5): DTGVSQNPRHKITKRGQNVTFRCDPISEHNRLYWYRQTLGQGPEFLTYFQNEAQLEKSRLLSDRFSAERPKGSFSTLEIQRTEQGDSAMYLCASSSGGQGARQPQHFGDGTRLSIL.

This chain links TRBV9 with TRBJ1-2; 7 bases match TRBD1. CDR1 and CDR2 (germline): SGDLS, YYNGEE. V lost 0 bases to trimming and J lost 4 bases; unmatched junction nucleotides: 6. This CDR3 region has 15 residues. In DNA, the CDR3 is TGTGCCAGCAGCGTAGGTGGGACAGACATCTATGGCTACACCTTC. Protein product: CASSVGGTDIYGYTF.

The rearrangement links TRBV7-8 to TRBJ2-1, with D perhaps TRBD1 or TRBD2 (5 bases each). CDR3 size: 14 residues. V was pared by 5 bases and J by 3 bases, with 11 bases between. Per germline, CDR1 SGHVS and CDR2 FQNEAQ. CDR3 DNA sequence: TGTGCCAGCAGCCCCCGGGACGTCTACAATGAGCAGTTCTTC. It is translated as CASSPRDVYNEQFF.

This clonotype was found a few times. This chain joins TRBV12-3 or TRBV12-4 and TRBJ1-6, with D possibly matching TRBD1 (6 bases). This CDR3 spans 19 amino acids. Between the trimmed V and J ends, which lost 3 bases and 10 bases, there was a span of 28 bases. The CDR3 sequence: CASSFILARGPPPESPLHF. The DNA for the CDR3 is TGTGCCAGCAGTTTTATCCTCGCCAGGGGCCCTCCCCCGGAGTCACCCCTCCACTTT.

This clonotype was counted ten times or more. The V gene is TRBV5-1, the J gene TRBJ2-5; D is ambiguous. CDR1 and CDR2 (germline): SGHRS, YFSETQ. This CDR3 has 14 residues. The V and J ends lost 0 bases and 0 bases respectively, with 6 bases between them. For the CDR3, the DNA is TGCGCCAGCAGCTTGGGAGTCGACCAAGAGACCCAGTACTTC. Residues: CASSLGVDQETQYF.

This clonotype has only a few counts. This chain links TRBV7-8 with TRBJ1-2; possibly TRBD1 for D (6 bases). Trimming shortened V by 5 bases and J by 8 bases, and 21 bases separated the two germline ends. The CDR3 has 15 residues. Germline V lookup: CDR1 SGHVS, CDR2 FQNEAQ. The CDR3, as DNA: TGTGCCAGCAGCCCGCCCCCCGACAGGTCCGGCGGCTACACCTTC. The encoded protein is CASSPPPDRSGGYTF. Combining the CDR3 with reference TRBV7-8 and TRBJ1-2 gives the whole variable domain GAGVSQSPRYKVAKRGQDVALRCDPISGHVSLFWYQQALGQGPEFLTYFQNEAQLDKSGLPSDRFFAERPEGSVSTLKIQRTQQEDSAVYLCASSPPPDRSGGYTFGSGTRLTVV.